The clone carrying this T cell receptor (beta chain) was picked up many times. The antigen is undetermined. Trimming cost V 2 bases and J 2 bases, with 7 bases left between them. Germline CDR1 is SEHNR and CDR2 is FQNEAQ (reference sequence). The CDR3 is 13 residues long. TCRdb re-analysed the 5' RACE reads in MiXCR, keeping a single row per CDR3 protein. Of 200,000 to 250,000 distinct CDR3 sequences in the sample, roughly an eighth were seen once. The data belong to a study of identical twins. Regarding the study as a whole: Modelling approaches yielded underestimates of out-of-frame TCR alpha sharing between monozygotic twins. Cord blood beta clonotypes present at high abundance carried fewer insertions; no such pattern appeared in memory repertoires.

This sample also appeared in a second study, on yellow fever vaccine responses in identical twins.

The chain recombines TRBV7-9 with TRBJ2-7, with D unclear. The sequence was obtained from a young woman in good health. Sample: memory (CD45RO+) T cells sorted from blood. CDR3 nucleotides: TGTGCCAGCAGCTTATCAGCCACCTACGAGCAGTACTTC. Protein sequence: CASSLSATYEQYF. The whole variable domain, filled in from reference TRBV7-9 and TRBJ2-7, reads DTGVSQNPRHKITKRGQNVTFRCDPISEHNRLYWYRQTLGQGPEFLTYFQNEAQLEKSRLLSDRFSAERPKGSFSTLEIQRTEQGDSAMYLCASSLSATYEQYFGPGTRLTVT.